What follows is one T cell receptor (beta chain) and its context. Germline CDR1 reads MNHEY; CDR2 reads SVGAGI. V was shortened by 5 bases and J by 1 base, with 14 bases between the two germline ends. The CDR3 has 15 amino acids. Original analysis: Amplification of reference gene primers was used by the study to estimate nucleated cell counts. Some clones are missing from TCRdb's copy, which holds only in-frame ones; the method was immunoSEQ multiplex PCR. V and J calls and clone size follow that table, whereas D and trimming were derived from the DNA. The sample consists of roughly 220,000 clones, about 81% of them appearing once. The source of the sample is a study of blood T cell repertoires in COVID-19.

The chain recombines TRBV6-5 with TRBJ1-1; D uncertain. This receptor was taken from a woman at least 80 years old with COVID-19, enrolled during active disease. Sequencing input: peripheral blood. The CDR3 sequence is CASSRDPGGNTEAFF. CDR3 nucleotide sequence: TGTGCCAGCAGTCGCGACCCCGGAGGGAACACTGAAGCTTTCTTT.